One T cell receptor (beta chain) is described in this entry. Its matching antigen is unknown. This entry belongs to a study of CXCR3-negative and CXCR3-positive naive CD8 T cells. UMI-tagged TRB cDNA libraries were built via 5' RACE. TCRdb reanalyzed the 5' RACE reads, giving one entry per CDR3 protein sequence and no DNA. The sample table includes some 130,000 distinct CDR3 sequences. Study-level results: Relative to memory CD8+ cells, whose diversity was much lower, both naive subsets had comparably high diversity. Fresh PBMCs served for most assays, and CXCR3 expression fell partially after cryopreservation.

Sequenced input: naive CXCR3- CD8+ T cells from blood. Documented subset: CD45RO-CCR7+CD27+CD95- naive CD8+ T cells lacking CXCR3 (TNR3-). This receptor was taken from a human donor in good health. Some clones in this sample may be carry-over from other donors' samples.

CDR3 residues: CASSLADTSYEQYF. The genes are TRBV28 and TRBJ2-7; there is no DNA to check the TCRdb D call of TRBD1. Germline CDR1 reads MDHEN; CDR2 reads SYDVKM. The CDR3 contains 14 residues.